Here is one T cell receptor beta chain with its context. The data are from a study of T cells after yellow fever vaccination. This CDR3 spans 15 amino acids. Germline V lookup: CDR1 SGHTA, CDR2 FQGNSA. Trimming shortened V by 3 bases and J by 9 bases, and 18 bases separated the two germline ends. The authors made TCR cDNA by 5'RACE template switching, adding a universal primer site and UMIs. TCRdb used MiXCR to reprocess the 5' RACE reads, holding one entry per CDR3 protein. Of approximately 300,000 distinct CDR3 sequences detected, 8.5% to 9% appear once; the ten largest clones hold 15% to 20%. Sequences were derived from PBMCs, sampled on the day of the first yellow fever vaccination. The clonotype originates from a man between 18 and 29 years old who received the YFV17D yellow fever vaccine. The rearrangement joins TRBV7-2 to TRBJ2-1; D may be TRBD1 (5 bases). CDR3 DNA sequence: TGTGCCAGCAGCTTGTGGTCAGGGCGACGTGGTGAGCAGTTCTTC. Its translation is CASSLWSGRRGEQFF.